This TCR beta chain was identified during a study of blood T cell repertoires in COVID-19. About the research overall: Acute and convalescent COVID-19 specimens originated in the United States, Italy and Spain. In each case, the material was cDNA or gDNA derived from T cells, B-cell-depleted T cells, or PBMCs.

Original methodology: Counts of nucleated cells, estimated from reference gene primer amplification, were obtained. Assay: immunoSEQ multiplex PCR; the TCRdb copy retains only in-frame clones and omits some. V and J calls and clone size follow that table, whereas D and trimming were derived from the DNA. The sample has about 59,000 clones, around 82% seen once; the top ten hold approximately 7.2%. Germline trimming cut 6 bases from V and 0 bases from J; bases unmatched to any gene: 9. The V gene's germline CDR1 is MNHNY and CDR2 SVGAGI (reference sequence). This CDR3 is 19 amino acids long. This TCR was sampled from a man aged 60-69 years with acute or convalescent COVID-19. This chain links TRBV6-6 with TRBJ2-3; 16 positions match TRBD2. The sample was peripheral blood. CDR3 nucleotide sequence: TGTGCCAGCAGCCGACTCGGGACTAGCGGGGGGGCTAGCACAGATACGCAGTATTTT. Encoded protein: CASSRLGTSGGASTDTQYF.